The 29 T cell receptor beta chains presented below share a single source sample, sequenced in a study of OX40 agonist ivuxolimab in advanced cancers. Repertoires were generated with immunoSEQ multiplex PCR, while TCRdb's copy carries only in-frame clones and drops some. There are more than 60,000 clones in the sample; over 80% occur only once, and less than 4% lies in the top ten. Sequencing was performed on CD4+ or CD8+ T cells sorted from blood, taken in a trial of the OX40 agonist ivuxolimab. Receptors originate from an adult with an advanced solid tumor such as melanoma, head and neck, liver or kidney cancer.

The gene calls are TRBV19 and TRBJ2-3; 7 bases are a match to TRBD2. The germline V gene encodes CDR1 LNHDA and CDR2 SQIVND (reference sequence). After removal of 7 bases from V and 6 bases from J, the junction contained 7 bases not matched to a gene. CDR3 size: 13 residues. CDR3 in amino acids: CASKERGRDTQYF. Here the CDR3 DNA reads TGTGCCAGTAAAGAGCGGGGTAGGGATACGCAGTATTTT.

The chain has TRBV5-1 and TRBJ2-3; D is possibly TRBD2 (7 bases). Germline loops: CDR1 SGHRS, CDR2 YFSETQ. Between the trimmed V and J ends, which lost 4 bases and 1 base, there was a span of 22 bases. The CDR3 is 18 residues long. The CDR3 region has the DNA TGCGCCAGCAGCACCGCAACCGCGGGGGCCTTGGGCACAGATACGCAGTATTTT. It specifies CASSTATAGALGTDTQYF. Drawing the rest from reference TRBV5-1 and TRBJ2-3, the complete variable domain is KAGVTQTPRYLIKTRGQQVTLSCSPISGHRSVSWYQQTPGQGLQFLFEYFSETQRNKGNFPGRFSGRQFSNSRSEMNVSTLELGDSALYLCASSTATAGALGTDTQYFGPGTRLTVL.

This clone was seen once. This chain uses TRBV2 with TRBJ2-2, with D perhaps given as TRBD1 or TRBD2 (5 bases each). V lost 10 bases and J lost 6, with 21 bases in between. This CDR3 has 15 residues. From germline, CDR1 is SNHLY and CDR2 FYNNEI. The CDR3: CAIRRRAEGPGELFF. DNA of the CDR3: TGTGCCATCAGAAGACGGGCTGAGGGACCCGGGGAGCTGTTTTTT.

The V call is TRBV5-6, the J call TRBJ2-7; 8 bases are shared with TRBD1. J lost 3 bases, V lost 4 bases, and 12 bases had no gene match. This CDR3 is 16 amino acids long. The V gene's germline CDR1 is SGHDT and CDR2 YYEEEE. The CDR3 here is CASSHRTGKDLYEQYF. CDR3 nucleotides: TGTGCCAGCAGCCACCGGACAGGGAAAGACCTCTACGAGCAGTACTTC.

The chain joins TRBV29-1 to TRBJ2-5, with 8 bases that match TRBD1. CDR3 length equals 14 residues. V lost 3 bases and J lost 4; bases outside the gene matches: 7. Germline CDR1 is SQVTM and CDR2 is ANQGSEA. In DNA, the CDR3 is TGCAGCGTTGACGGACAGGGATTACGAGAGACCCAGTACTTC. It yields the protein CSVDGQGLRETQYF.

The J gene is TRBJ1-5, the V gene TRBV28; perhaps TRBD1 as D (5 bases). CDR3 length: 14 amino acids. Between the trimmed V and J ends, which lost 7 bases and 2 bases, there was a span of 12 bases. Germline V gene data show CDR1 as MDHEN and CDR2 as SYDVKM. DNA of the CDR3: TGTGCCAGCATCTGGGGAGGGGGCAATCAGCCCCAGCATTTT. Translation gives CASIWGGGNQPQHF.

The chain links TRBV2 to TRBJ2-3; no firm D call. Germline CDR1 and CDR2: SNHLY and FYNNEI. Trimming took 1 base from V and 2 from J, leaving 16 bases between them. The CDR3 runs 17 residues. In nucleotides, the CDR3 is TGTGCCAGCAGTGAAGTAGGAACGACGGCTAACACAGATACGCAGTATTTT. This sequence encodes CASSEVGTTANTDTQYF.

The chain combines TRBV28 with TRBJ1-2, with D hard to call. Germline V gives CDR1 MDHEN, CDR2 SYDVKM. V gave up 3 bases and J gave up 4 bases, with 6 bases separating them. This CDR3 is built from 12 residues. This CDR3 is CASSFKSYGYTF. CDR3 nucleotides: TGTGCCAGCAGTTTCAAATCCTATGGCTACACCTTC.

The chain has TRBV7-2 and TRBJ1-5; TRBD1 might be the D (5 bases). The length of the CDR3 is 14 residues. Germline V gene lookup returns CDR1 SGHTA and CDR2 FQGNSA. Trimming took 3 bases from V and 1 from J, leaving 7 bases between them. The DNA of the CDR3 is TGTGCCAGCAGCTTGGGGCAGAGCAATCAGCCCCAGCATTTT. Protein product: CASSLGQSNQPQHF.

The chain joins TRBV28 to TRBJ1-2; unclear D gene. This CDR3 comprises 10 residues. Trimming pared 8 bases from V and 4 bases from J, leaving 5 bases between. From germline, CDR1 is MDHEN and CDR2 SYDVKM. CDR3 in amino acids: CASSRYGYTF. The CDR3 DNA follows: TGTGCCAGCTCCCGCTATGGCTACACCTTC.

The chain has TRBV28 and TRBJ1-6, with D perhaps matching TRBD1 (5 bases). V dropped 7 bases and J dropped 4 bases, with 17 bases sitting between them. The length of the CDR3 is 16 residues. Germline values: CDR1 MDHEN, CDR2 SYDVKM. CDR3 region: CASTPRRGRYNSPLHF. The CDR3 DNA sequence: TGTGCCAGCACCCCCCGCCGGGGACGGTATAATTCACCCCTCCACTTT.

The chain uses TRBV6-5 and TRBJ2-7; 8 bases align to TRBD1. CDR3 length: 14 amino acids. The trim removed 6 bases at V and 3 bases at J, leaving 7 bases unmatched. Per germline, CDR1 MNHEY and CDR2 SVGAGI. CDR3 nucleotides: TGTGCCAGCAGCCTCCAGGGGGCCGACTACGAGCAGTACTTC. Amino acid sequence: CASSLQGADYEQYF.

This chain connects TRBV6-1 to TRBJ2-7; the D is unclear. The CDR3 is 12 residues long. The V end was cut by 6 bases, the J end by 3 bases, with 9 bases between. CDR1 MNHNS and CDR2 SASEGT come from the germline V gene. For the CDR3, the DNA is TGTGCCAGCAGGAACCCGGGCTACGAGCAGTACTTC. As protein: CASRNPGYEQYF.

This rearrangement joins TRBV29-1 to TRBJ1-2; no definite D call. The length of the CDR3 is 12 residues. Germline V gene data show CDR1 as SQVTM and CDR2 as ANQGSEA. The V end lost 0 bases, the J end lost 7 bases, and 9 bases lay between the germline ends. The CDR3 reads CSVEDTGGGYTF. DNA for the CDR3: TGCAGCGTTGAAGATACGGGTGGTGGCTACACCTTC.

V usage is TRBV15 and J usage is TRBJ2-1, with TRBD1 matching 9 bases. This CDR3 contains 14 residues. J lost 9 bases, V lost 4 bases, and 7 bases had no gene match. Germline CDR1 LNHNV, CDR2 YYDKDF (reference sequence). The chain's CDR3 is CATSMGQGLGEQFF. CDR3 nucleotide sequence: TGTGCCACCAGCATGGGACAGGGACTCGGTGAGCAGTTCTTC.

The table lists this clone with a count of one. In DNA form, the CDR3 reads TGTGCCAGCAAACCCGGCCAGGATCCGGGAGGGCACCTCACAGATACGCAGTATTTT. Protein product: CASKPGQDPGGHLTDTQYF. The chain employs TRBV11-3 and TRBJ2-3; 8 nucleotides line up with TRBD2. In germline, CDR1 is SGHNT, CDR2 YENEEA. The CDR3 is 19 amino acids. Trimming cost V 7 bases and J 2 bases; bases outside gene matches: 20.

This clone was counted only a few times. The rearrangement joins TRBV6-1 to TRBJ2-5; no firm D call. The length of the CDR3 is 15 residues. The germline V and J ends were trimmed by 5 bases and 5 bases, with 18 bases remaining between them. Germline V lookup: CDR1 MNHNS, CDR2 SASEGT. CDR3 sequence (DNA): TGTGCCAGCAGTCAAACCGAAAGGATTAGGGAGACCCAGTACTTC. Encoded protein: CASSQTERIRETQYF.

Comment on this clone: Sequence at one end of the junction differs from germline and may be a read error. V usage is TRBV7-2 and J usage is TRBJ2-1; weak D call: TRBD1 (6 bases). The CDR3 sequence is 14 residues long. Germline CDR1 reads SGHTA; CDR2 reads FQGNSA. CDR3 in DNA: TGTGCCAGCAGCTTAGTGGGGGCCTACAATGAGCAGCTCTTC. Its protein is CASSLVGAYNEQLF.

V and J are TRBV9 and TRBJ1-2; 7 bases fit TRBD1. Germline V gene data show CDR1 as SGDLS and CDR2 as YYNGEE. The CDR3 totals 14 residues. V lost 2 bases to trimming and J lost 7 bases; unmatched junction nucleotides: 8. This CDR3 is CASSVEDRVRGYTF. The DNA for the CDR3 is TGTGCCAGCAGCGTGGAAGACAGGGTTCGTGGCTACACCTTC.

The chain couples TRBV9 to TRBJ2-1; D is uncertain. The germline CDR1 and CDR2 sequences are SGDLS and YYNGEE. The ends were cut back, 0 bases at V and 2 bases at J, with 9 bases in the middle. CDR3 length: 15 residues. CDR3 in DNA: TGTGCCAGCAGCGTAGATGCCTACCCCTACAATGAGCAGTTCTTC. It is translated as CASSVDAYPYNEQFF.

In its sample, this clone was seen a few times. The V gene is TRBV5-1, the J gene TRBJ2-7; D is undetermined. The V end was cut by 4 bases, the J end by 0 bases, with 5 bases between. Germline CDR1 is SGHRS and CDR2 is YFSETQ. The CDR3 totals 12 residues. This CDR3 is CASSGYSYEQYF. DNA of the CDR3: TGCGCCAGCAGCGGGTACTCCTACGAGCAGTACTTC.

The rearrangement uses TRBV7-9 and TRBJ2-7; 9 nucleotides line up with TRBD1. Looked up from germline, CDR1 is SEHNR and CDR2 is FQNEAQ (reference sequence). The CDR3 spans 12 residues. Trimming removed 5 bases from V and 9 bases from J; junction bases left unmatched: 5. CDR3 in amino acids: CASSQDRGMQYF. CDR3 bases: TGTGCCAGCAGCCAGGACAGGGGAATGCAGTACTTC.

CDR3 sequence: CAWSRKASNQPQHF. The DNA for the CDR3 is TGTGCCTGGAGTCGCAAGGCTAGCAATCAGCCCCAGCATTTT. The V gene is TRBV30, the J gene TRBJ1-5, with D unclear. This CDR3 contains 14 residues. Germline CDR1 GTSNPN, CDR2 SVGIG (reference sequence). V dropped 2 bases and J dropped 0 bases, with 8 bases sitting between them.

The chain couples TRBV4-2 to TRBJ1-5; D may be TRBD1 (6 bases). The CDR3 runs 15 residues. V lost 5 bases to trimming and J lost 3 bases, with 14 bases between them. CDR1 and CDR2 from the germline V gene are LGHNA and YNFKEQ. The CDR3 DNA reads as TGTGCCAGCAGCGTACGACAGGCCACCAATCAGCCCCAGCATTTT. Translated: CASSVRQATNQPQHF.

The chain carries TRBV19 and TRBJ2-1; 8 bases are a match to TRBD2. Germline V gene lookup returns CDR1 LNHDA and CDR2 SQIVND (reference sequence). CDR3 length: 14 amino acids. V lost 6 bases, J lost 10 bases, and 11 bases stayed unmatched. The CDR3 loop reads CASRTSGGVLEQFF. The CDR3 DNA sequence: TGTGCCAGTAGAACTAGCGGCGGGGTTTTGGAGCAGTTCTTC.

The rearrangement joins TRBV6-1 to TRBJ2-7; TRBD1 matches at 8 bases. Per the germline V gene, CDR1 is MNHNS and CDR2 is SASEGT. With V trimmed by 8 bases and J by 3 bases, 6 bases remained unmatched. There are 13 residues in the CDR3. Here the CDR3 reads CASFMGQDYEQYF. The CDR3 DNA reads as TGTGCCAGCTTCATGGGACAGGACTACGAGCAGTACTTC.

The chain combines TRBV7-2 with TRBJ2-2; D is ambiguous. Looked up from germline, CDR1 is SGHTA and CDR2 is FQGNSA. The germline V and J ends were trimmed by 7 bases and 5 bases, with 14 bases remaining between them. The CDR3 sequence is 14 residues long. Here the CDR3 DNA reads TGTGCCAGCATCAAAGGCGAAAAGACCGGGGAGCTGTTTTTT. Translated: CASIKGEKTGELFF.

The chain uses TRBV7-9 and TRBJ2-3; 8 bases align to TRBD1. The trim removed 6 bases at V and 1 base at J, leaving 9 bases unmatched. CDR3 length: 16 residues. CDR1 is SEHNR and CDR2 is FQNEAQ in the germline V gene (reference sequence). CDR3 DNA: TGTGCCAGCAGGTTCGGACAGGGATCGGGCACAGATACGCAGTATTTT. The encoded protein is CASRFGQGSGTDTQYF. The full variable domain, rest sourced from reference TRBV7-9 and TRBJ2-3, is DTGVSQNPRHKITKRGQNVTFRCDPISEHNRLYWYRQTLGQGPEFLTYFQNEAQLEKSRLLSDRFSAERPKGSFSTLEIQRTEQGDSAMYLCASRFGQGSGTDTQYFGPGTRLTVL.

The chain couples TRBV6-1 to TRBJ2-7; 9 bases fit TRBD1. The length of the CDR3 is 14 residues. J gave up 6 bases and V 7 bases, and 10 bases lay outside the gene matches. Germline loops: CDR1 MNHNS, CDR2 SASEGT. CDR3 nucleotides: TGTGCCAGCACACCCGGGACAGGGTGGATCGAGCAGTACTTC. Translation: CASTPGTGWIEQYF.